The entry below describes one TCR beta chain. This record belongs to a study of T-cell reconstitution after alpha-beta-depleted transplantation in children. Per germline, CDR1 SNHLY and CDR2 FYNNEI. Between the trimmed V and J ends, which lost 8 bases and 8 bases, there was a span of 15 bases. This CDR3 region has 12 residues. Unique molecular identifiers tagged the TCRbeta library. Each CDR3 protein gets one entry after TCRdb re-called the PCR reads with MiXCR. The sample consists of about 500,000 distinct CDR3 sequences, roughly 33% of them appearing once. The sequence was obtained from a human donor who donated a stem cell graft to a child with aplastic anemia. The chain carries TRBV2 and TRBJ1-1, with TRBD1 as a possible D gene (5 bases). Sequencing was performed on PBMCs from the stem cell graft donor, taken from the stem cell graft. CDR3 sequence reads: CASRKGTAEAFF. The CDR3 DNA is TGTGCCAGCCGAAAAGGGACGGCGGAAGCTTTCTTT.